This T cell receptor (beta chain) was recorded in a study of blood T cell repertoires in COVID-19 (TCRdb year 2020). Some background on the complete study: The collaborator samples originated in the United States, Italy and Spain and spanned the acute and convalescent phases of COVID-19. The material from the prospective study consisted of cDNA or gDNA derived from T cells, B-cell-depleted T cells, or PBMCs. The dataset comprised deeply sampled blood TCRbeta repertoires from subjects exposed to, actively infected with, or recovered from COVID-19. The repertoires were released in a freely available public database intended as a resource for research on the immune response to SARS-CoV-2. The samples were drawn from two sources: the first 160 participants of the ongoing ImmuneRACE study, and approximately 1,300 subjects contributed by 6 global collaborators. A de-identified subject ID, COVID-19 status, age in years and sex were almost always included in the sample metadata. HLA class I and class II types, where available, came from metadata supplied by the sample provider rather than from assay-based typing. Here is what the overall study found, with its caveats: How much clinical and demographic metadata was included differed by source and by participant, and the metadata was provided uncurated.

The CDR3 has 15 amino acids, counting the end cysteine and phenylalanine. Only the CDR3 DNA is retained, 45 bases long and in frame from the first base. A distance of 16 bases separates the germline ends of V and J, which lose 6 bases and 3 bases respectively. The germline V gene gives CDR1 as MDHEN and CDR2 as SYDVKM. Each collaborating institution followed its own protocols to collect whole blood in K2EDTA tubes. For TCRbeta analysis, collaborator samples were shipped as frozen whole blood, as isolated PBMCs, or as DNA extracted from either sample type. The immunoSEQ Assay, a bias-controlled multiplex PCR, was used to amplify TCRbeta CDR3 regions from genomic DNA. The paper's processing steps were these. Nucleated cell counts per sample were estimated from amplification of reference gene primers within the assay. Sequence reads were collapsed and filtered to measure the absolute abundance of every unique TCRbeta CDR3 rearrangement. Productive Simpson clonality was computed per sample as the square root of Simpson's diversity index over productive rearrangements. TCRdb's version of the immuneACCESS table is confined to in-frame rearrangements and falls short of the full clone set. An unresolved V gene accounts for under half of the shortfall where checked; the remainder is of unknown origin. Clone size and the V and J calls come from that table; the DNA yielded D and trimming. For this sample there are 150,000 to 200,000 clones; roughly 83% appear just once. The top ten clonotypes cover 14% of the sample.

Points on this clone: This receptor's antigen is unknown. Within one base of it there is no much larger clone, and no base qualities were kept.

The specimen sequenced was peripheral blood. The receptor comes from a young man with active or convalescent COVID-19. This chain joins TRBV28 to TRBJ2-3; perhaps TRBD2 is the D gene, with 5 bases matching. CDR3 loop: CASSTISGNTDTQYF. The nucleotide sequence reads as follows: TGTGCCAGCAGCACCATTTCCGGGAATACAGATACGCAGTATTTT.